The present entry profiles one T cell receptor beta chain with its context. Its target is not known. Positive CCR7 selection of CD45RO-negative cells yielded the naive CD8 cells, and terminally differentiated effector memory CD45RA+ cells were excluded. The study enrolled healthy HIV-negative adults without recent acute infections or vaccinations as donors. This sample is drawn from a study of shared clonotypes between healthy human individuals. General observations from the study: Tissues were not sampled, only blood, and their repertoires likely differ. The generation probabilities recorded for non-shared clonotypes fell below those of clonotypes shared by all four donors. Rarefaction indicated that sorted-subset sequencing remained incomplete although depth was large.

Method: immunoSEQ multiplex PCR; TCRdb's copy keeps in-frame clones and lacks some. Altogether 2 million or so clones are present, over 85% being singletons, with the ten largest covering about 1.1%. Germline-derived CDR1 and CDR2 are SGDLS and YYNGEE. The V and J ends lost 7 bases and 4 bases, in that order; junction bases with no gene match: 7. CDR3 length: 15 residues. The clonotype originates from a man between 18 and 29 years old in good health. The sample comprised naive CD8+ T cells sorted from blood. The chain carries TRBV9 and TRBJ2-1; 11 nucleotides line up with TRBD2. CDR3 sequence (DNA): TGTGCCAGCTCGAAGGGACTAGCGGAGTACAATGAGCAGTTCTTC. Encoded protein: CASSKGLAEYNEQFF.